The source of this T cell receptor (beta chain) is a study of read filtering for tumor transcriptome and immune sequencing. Overall study context: Per sample, TCR-region reads ranged about 3.5 to 11 million by IR-seq, 85 to 1273 by RNA-seq. Study observations and caveats: Dropping single-read clonotypes raised IR-seq and RNA-seq shared-clonotype correlation.

There are many counts of this clonotype. The antigen is undetermined. V was pared by 1 base and J by 0 bases, with 10 bases between. The CDR3 runs to 17 residues. The library was built from around 380 ng RNA with molecular barcoded adaptors for alpha/delta and beta/gamma chains. TCRdb reprocessed the reads via MiXCR and lists one record per CDR3 protein. The data contain 85,000 or so distinct CDR3 sequences, 9% to 15% of them singletons. The TCR was taken from a donor aged 40 or over with multiple myeloma. Sequenced sample: a population of CD138-negative cells sorted from bone marrow. V is TRBV12-3 or TRBV12-4 and J is TRBJ2-6; D gene unclear. CDR3 protein: CASSLESYYSGANVLTF. DNA of the CDR3: TGTGCCAGCAGTTTAGAGTCATACTACTCTGGGGCCAACGTCCTGACTTTC.